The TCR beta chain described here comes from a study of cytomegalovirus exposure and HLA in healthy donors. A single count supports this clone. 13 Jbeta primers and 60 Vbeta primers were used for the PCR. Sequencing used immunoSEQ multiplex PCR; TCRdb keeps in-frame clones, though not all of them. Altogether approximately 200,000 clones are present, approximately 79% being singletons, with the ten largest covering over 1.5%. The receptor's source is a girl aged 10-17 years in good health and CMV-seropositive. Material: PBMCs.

CDR3 loop: CASSATGACDQETQYF. The CDR3 coding sequence is TGTGCCAGCAGCGCGACAGGGGCCTGTGACCAAGAGACCCAGTACTTC. This chain joins TRBV21-1 and TRBJ2-5; the DNA was not used to check the table's D call, TRBD1. TRBV21-1 is flagged as a pseudogene. This CDR3 comprises 16 residues.